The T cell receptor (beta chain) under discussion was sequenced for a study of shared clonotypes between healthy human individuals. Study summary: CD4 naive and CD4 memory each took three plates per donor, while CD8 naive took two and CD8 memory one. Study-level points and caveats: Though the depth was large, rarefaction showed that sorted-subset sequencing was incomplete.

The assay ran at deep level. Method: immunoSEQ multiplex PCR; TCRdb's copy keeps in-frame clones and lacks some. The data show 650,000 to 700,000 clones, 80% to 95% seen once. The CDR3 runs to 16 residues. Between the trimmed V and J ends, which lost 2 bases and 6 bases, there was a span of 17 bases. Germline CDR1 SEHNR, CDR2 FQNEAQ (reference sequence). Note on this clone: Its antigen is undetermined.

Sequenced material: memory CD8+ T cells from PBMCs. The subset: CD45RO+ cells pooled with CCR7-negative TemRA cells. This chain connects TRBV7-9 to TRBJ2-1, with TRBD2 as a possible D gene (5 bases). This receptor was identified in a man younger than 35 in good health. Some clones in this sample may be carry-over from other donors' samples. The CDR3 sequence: CASSLSKGVPLNEQFF. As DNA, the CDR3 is TGTGCCAGCAGCTTATCGAAGGGAGTTCCCCTCAATGAGCAGTTCTTC.